This T cell receptor (beta chain) was profiled in a study of T-cell reconstitution after alpha-beta-depleted transplantation in children (dated by TCRdb to 2016 to 2018). With respect to the entire study: T-cell immune reconstitution after TCRalphabeta/CD19-depleted allogeneic hematopoietic cell transplantation in children was quantitatively tracked in the study by means of TCR repertoire profiling. Broad study findings and their caveats: In some patients, the high TCRbeta diversity seen at day 60 was put down to recipient T cells and intrathymic progenitors that had survived conditioning. Hyperexpanded clone frequencies declined over subsequent months; after one year, T-cell counts and TCRbeta diversity were mostly attributed to newly produced T cells. The apparently early alphabetaT-cell count recovery about two months after transplant was reportedly dependent on only several hundred rapidly expanded clones derived from non-depleted graft cells.

The treatment or condition label on this specimen signifies: allogeneic hematopoietic cell transplantation with graft depleted of TCRalphabeta T cells and CD19 B cells. The transplant recipients were children given TCRalphabeta/CD19-depleted allogeneic hematopoietic cell grafts. Worth noting for this clonotype: The clone's antigen remains unknown. Base-call qualities are not available, and no considerably larger clone is one nucleotide away.

The method was PCR. Sequencing was performed on an Illumina HiSeq 2500. Molecular barcoding was employed in the preparation of TCR libraries, with unique molecular identifiers being used to normalize TCRbeta repertoire quantification. TCRdb applied fastp at Q25 and MiXCR to the public reads, then kept only in-frame beta chains. Duplicate CDR3 protein sequences are folded into a single record with the most common DNA and genes. This sample has some 600,000 distinct CDR3 sequences in its table, and 13% of those were observed once. The ten biggest clones cover roughly 2.3% of the sample. From the cysteine up to the phenylalanine, the CDR3 has a length of 14 residues. Of all the DNA, just the CDR3 is kept, 42 bases in frame from base 1. CDR1 and CDR2 are drawn from the germline V gene: KGHDR, SFDVKD. Trimmed from V: 2 bases; trimmed from J: 6 bases; junction bases lacking a gene match: 5.

The TCR originated in a male patient younger than 18 who had a stem cell transplant for acute myeloid leukemia, so the T cells may come from the graft donor. Recombination joined TRBV24-1 with TRBJ2-7, with 8 central nucleotides matching TRBD1. The material was PBMCs, mostly from graft donor cells, obtained 360 days after TCRalphabeta/CD19-depleted stem cell transplant. The CDR3 corresponds to CATSDSGQVSEQYF. The nucleotides are TGTGCCACCAGTGATTCGGGACAGGTTTCCGAGCAGTACTTC.